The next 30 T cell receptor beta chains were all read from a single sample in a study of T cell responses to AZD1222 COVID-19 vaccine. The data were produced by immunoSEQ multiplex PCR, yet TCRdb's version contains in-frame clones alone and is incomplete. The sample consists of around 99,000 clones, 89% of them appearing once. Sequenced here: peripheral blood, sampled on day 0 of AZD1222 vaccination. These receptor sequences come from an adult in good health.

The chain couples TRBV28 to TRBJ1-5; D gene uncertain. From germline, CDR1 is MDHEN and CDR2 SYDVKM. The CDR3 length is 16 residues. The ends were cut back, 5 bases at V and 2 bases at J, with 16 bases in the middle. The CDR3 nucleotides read TGTGCCAGCAGTCCTCCCGGTGCCGGGGGCAATCAGCCCCAGCATTTT. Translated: CASSPPGAGGNQPQHF.

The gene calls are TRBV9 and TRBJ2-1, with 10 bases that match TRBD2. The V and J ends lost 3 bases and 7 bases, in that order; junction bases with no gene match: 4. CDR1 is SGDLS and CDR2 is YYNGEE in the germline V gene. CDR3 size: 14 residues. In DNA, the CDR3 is TGTGCCAGCAGCGCGCTTAGCGGGAGGAATGAGCAGTTCTTC. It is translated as CASSALSGRNEQFF.

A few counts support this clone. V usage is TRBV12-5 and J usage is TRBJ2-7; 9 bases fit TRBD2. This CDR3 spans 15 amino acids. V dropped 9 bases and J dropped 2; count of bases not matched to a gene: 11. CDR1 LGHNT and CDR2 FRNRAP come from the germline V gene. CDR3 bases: TGTGCTAGGGACCTAAAAGCGGGAGGAACCTACGAGCAGTACTTC. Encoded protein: CARDLKAGGTYEQYF.

CDR3 nucleotides: TGTGCCAGCAGTGAAACCCGGGCCCTCGGGGATGCTTTCTTT. Translating it yields CASSETRALGDAFF. This chain links TRBV6-1 with TRBJ1-1; D not resolved. Germline loops: CDR1 MNHNS, CDR2 SASEGT. This CDR3 is built from 14 residues. The ends were cut back, 2 bases at V and 11 bases at J, with 18 bases in the middle.

CDR3 coding DNA: TGTGCCAGCTCACCAACCCCAGGCTACGAGCAGTACTTC. Amino acid sequence: CASSPTPGYEQYF. V usage is TRBV18 and J usage is TRBJ2-7; unclear D gene. V was cut by 2 bases and J by 3 bases, with 8 bases left in between. The CDR3 has 13 residues. Looked up from germline, CDR1 is KGHSH and CDR2 is LQKENI.

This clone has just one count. The CDR3 here is CASRNSYEQYF. Written as DNA, the CDR3 is TGTGCCAGCCGCAATTCCTACGAGCAGTACTTC. The rearrangement links TRBV27 to TRBJ2-7; D unresolved. The germline V gene encodes CDR1 MNHEY and CDR2 SMNVEV (reference sequence). The V gene lost 8 bases and the J gene lost 1 base, with 6 bases spanning the gap. There are 11 residues in the CDR3.

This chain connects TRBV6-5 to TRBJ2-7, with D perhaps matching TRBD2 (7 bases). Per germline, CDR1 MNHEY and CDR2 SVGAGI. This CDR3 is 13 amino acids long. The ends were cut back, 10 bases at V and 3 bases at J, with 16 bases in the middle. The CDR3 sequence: CAIRTGGHYEQYF. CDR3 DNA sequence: TGTGCCATCCGTACGGGGGGCCACTACGAGCAGTACTTC.

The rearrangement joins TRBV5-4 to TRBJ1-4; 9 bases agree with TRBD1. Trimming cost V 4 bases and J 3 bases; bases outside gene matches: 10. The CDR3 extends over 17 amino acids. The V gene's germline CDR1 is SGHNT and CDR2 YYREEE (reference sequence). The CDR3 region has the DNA TGTGCCAGCAGCGCCACCGGGACAGGGCGCGCTAATGAAAAACTGTTTTTT. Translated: CASSATGTGRANEKLFF.

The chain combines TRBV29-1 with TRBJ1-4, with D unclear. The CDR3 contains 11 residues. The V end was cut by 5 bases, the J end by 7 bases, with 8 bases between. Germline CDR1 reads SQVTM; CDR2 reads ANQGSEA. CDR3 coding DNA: TGCAGCGTTTCCTTCGCTGAAAAACTGTTTTTT. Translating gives CSVSFAEKLFF.

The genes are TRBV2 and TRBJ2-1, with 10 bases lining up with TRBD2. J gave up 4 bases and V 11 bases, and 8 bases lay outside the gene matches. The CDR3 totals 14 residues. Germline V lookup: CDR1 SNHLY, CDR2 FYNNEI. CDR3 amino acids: CAEGSSGGYNEQFF. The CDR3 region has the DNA TGTGCCGAAGGGTCTAGCGGGGGATACAATGAGCAGTTCTTC.

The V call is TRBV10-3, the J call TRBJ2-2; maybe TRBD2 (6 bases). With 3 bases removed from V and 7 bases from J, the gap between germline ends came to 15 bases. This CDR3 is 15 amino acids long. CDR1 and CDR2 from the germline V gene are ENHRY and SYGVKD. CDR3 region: CAISDRRADLGELFF. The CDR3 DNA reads TGTGCCATCAGTGATAGGAGGGCAGACCTCGGGGAGCTGTTTTTT.

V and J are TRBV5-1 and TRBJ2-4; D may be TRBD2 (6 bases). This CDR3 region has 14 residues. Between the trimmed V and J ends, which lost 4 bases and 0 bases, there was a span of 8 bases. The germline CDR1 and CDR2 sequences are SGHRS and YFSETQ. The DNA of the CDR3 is TGCGCCAGCAGCGGAGGGATAGCCAAAAACATTCAGTACTTC. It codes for CASSGGIAKNIQYF.

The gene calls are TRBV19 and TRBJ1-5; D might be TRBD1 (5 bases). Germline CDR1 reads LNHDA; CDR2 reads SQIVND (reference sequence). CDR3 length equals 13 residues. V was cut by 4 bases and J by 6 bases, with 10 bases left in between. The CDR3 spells CASSTQGGQPQHF. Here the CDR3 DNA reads TGTGCCAGTAGTACGCAGGGAGGTCAGCCCCAGCATTTT. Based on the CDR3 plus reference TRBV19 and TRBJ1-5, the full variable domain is DGGITQSPKYLFRKEGQNVTLSCEQNLNHDAMYWYRQDPGQGLRLIYYSQIVNDFQKGDIAEGYSVSREKKESFPLTVTSAQKNPTAFYLCASSTQGGQPQHFGDGTRLSIL.

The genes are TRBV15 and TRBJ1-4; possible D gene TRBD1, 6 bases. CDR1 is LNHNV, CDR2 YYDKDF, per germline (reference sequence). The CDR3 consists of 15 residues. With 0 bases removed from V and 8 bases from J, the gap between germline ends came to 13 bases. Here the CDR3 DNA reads TGTGCCACCAGCAGAGACAGGGGTTACCGCGAAAAACTGTTTTTT. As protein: CATSRDRGYREKLFF.

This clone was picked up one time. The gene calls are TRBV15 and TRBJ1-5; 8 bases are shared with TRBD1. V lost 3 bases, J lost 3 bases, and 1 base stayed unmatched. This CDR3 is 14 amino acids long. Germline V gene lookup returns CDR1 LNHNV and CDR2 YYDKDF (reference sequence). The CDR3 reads CATSRDRDNQPQHF. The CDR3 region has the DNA TGTGCCACCAGCAGGGACAGGGACAATCAGCCCCAGCATTTT.

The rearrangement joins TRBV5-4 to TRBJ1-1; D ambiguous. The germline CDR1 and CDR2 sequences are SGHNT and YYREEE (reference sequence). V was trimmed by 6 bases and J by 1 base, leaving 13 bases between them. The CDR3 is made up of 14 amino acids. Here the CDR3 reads CASTPFRENTEAFF. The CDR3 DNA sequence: TGTGCCAGCACGCCCTTTCGGGAGAACACTGAAGCTTTCTTT.

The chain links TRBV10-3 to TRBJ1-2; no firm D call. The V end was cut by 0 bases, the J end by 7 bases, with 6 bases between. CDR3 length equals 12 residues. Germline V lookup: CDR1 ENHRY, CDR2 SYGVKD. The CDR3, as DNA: TGTGCCATCAGTGAGTCAATTAGTGGCTACACCTTC. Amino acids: CAISESISGYTF.

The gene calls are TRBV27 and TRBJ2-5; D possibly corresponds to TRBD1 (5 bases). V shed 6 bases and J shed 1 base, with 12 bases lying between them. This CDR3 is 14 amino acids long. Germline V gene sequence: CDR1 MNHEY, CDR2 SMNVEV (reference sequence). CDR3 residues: CASSQGHPQETQYF. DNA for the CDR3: TGTGCCAGCAGCCAGGGCCACCCCCAAGAGACCCAGTACTTC.

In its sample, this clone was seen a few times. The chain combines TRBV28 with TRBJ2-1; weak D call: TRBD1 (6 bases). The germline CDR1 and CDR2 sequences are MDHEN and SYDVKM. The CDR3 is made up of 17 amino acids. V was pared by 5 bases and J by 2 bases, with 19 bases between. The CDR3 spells CASSPANHRAAYNEQFF. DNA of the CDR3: TGTGCCAGCAGTCCCGCCAATCACAGGGCCGCCTACAATGAGCAGTTCTTC.

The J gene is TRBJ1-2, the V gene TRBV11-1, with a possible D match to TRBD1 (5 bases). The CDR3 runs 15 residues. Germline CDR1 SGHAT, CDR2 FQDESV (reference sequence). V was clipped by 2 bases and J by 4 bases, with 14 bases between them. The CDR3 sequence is CASSLNPQGGYGYTF. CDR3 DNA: TGTGCCAGCAGCTTAAATCCCCAGGGAGGCTATGGCTACACCTTC.

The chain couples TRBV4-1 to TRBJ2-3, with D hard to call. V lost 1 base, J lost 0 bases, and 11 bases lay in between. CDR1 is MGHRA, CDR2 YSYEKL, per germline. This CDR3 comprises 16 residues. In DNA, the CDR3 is TGCGCCAGCAGCCAAGGGCTCAGACCTAGCACAGATACGCAGTATTTT. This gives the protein CASSQGLRPSTDTQYF.

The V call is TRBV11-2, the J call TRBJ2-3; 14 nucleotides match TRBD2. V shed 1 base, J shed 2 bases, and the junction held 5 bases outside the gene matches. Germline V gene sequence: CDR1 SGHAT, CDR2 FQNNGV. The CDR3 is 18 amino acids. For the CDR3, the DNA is TGTGCCAGCAGCTTAGCACGGACTAGCGGGAGGTACACAGATACGCAGTATTTT. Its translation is CASSLARTSGRYTDTQYF.

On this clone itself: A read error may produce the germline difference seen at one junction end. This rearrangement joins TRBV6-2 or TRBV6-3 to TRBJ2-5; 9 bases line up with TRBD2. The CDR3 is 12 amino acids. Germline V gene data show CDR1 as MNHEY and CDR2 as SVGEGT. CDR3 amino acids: CASSYVGTSWHF. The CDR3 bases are TGTGCCAGCAGTTATGTGGGGACTAGCTGGCACTTC.

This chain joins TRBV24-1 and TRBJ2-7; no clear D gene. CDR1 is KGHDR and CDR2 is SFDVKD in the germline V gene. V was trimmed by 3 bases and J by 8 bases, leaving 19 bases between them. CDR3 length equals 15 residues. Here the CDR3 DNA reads TGTGCCACCAGTGATGCCGGAAGGTTCGCCGGGCAGCAGTACTTC. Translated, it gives CATSDAGRFAGQQYF.

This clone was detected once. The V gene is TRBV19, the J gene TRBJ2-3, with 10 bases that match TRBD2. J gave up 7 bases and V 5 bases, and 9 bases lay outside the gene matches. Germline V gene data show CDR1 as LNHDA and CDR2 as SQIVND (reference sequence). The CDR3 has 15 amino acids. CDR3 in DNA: TGTGCCAGTAGTGCCACTAGCGGGGCTCCGAATACGCAGTATTTT. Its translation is CASSATSGAPNTQYF.

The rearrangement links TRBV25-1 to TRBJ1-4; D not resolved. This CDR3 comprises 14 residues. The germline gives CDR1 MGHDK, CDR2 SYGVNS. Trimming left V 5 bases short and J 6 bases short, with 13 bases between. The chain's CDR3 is CASSLPSPYEKLFF. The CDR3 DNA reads TGTGCCAGCAGTCTACCCTCACCTTATGAAAAACTGTTTTTT.

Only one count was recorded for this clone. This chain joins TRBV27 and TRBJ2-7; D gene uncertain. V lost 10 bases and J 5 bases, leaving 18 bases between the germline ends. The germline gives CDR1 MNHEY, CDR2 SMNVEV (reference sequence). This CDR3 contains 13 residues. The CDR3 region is CAISDGHLNEQYF. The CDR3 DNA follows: TGTGCCATTTCGGACGGCCATCTAAACGAGCAGTACTTC.

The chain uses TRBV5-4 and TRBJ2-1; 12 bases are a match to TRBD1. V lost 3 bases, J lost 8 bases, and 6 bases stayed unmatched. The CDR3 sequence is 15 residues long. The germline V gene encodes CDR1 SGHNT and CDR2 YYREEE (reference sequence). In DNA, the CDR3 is TGTGCCAGCAGCTACCCGGGACAGGGGGCCTATGAGCAGTTCTTC. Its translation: CASSYPGQGAYEQFF.

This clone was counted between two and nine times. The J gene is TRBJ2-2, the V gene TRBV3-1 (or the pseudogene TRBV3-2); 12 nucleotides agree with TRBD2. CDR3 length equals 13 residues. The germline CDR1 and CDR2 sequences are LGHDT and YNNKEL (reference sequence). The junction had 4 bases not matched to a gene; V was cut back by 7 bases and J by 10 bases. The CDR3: CASKTSGSAELFF. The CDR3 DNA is TGTGCCAGCAAGACTAGCGGGAGTGCGGAGCTGTTTTTT.

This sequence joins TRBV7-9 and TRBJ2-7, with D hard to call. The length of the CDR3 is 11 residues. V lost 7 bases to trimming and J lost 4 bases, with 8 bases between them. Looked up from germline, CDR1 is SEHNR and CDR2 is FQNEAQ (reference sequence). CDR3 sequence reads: CASTSDYEQYF. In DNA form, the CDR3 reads TGTGCCAGCACTTCTGATTACGAGCAGTACTTC.